Following are 12 T cell receptor beta chains from one sample sequenced in a study of blood T cell repertoires in COVID-19 (dated by TCRdb to 2018 to 2020). Libraries were built with the immunoSEQ multiplex PCR assay. TCRdb provides this immuneACCESS table in a form limited to in-frame rearrangements. Some clones are lacking; in checked studies, under half of them reflect an unresolved V gene, and why the rest are absent is not known. Recorded for this sample are around 50,000 clones; over 90% of them occurred a single time. The ten top clones hold roughly 1% of the sample. Source material: peripheral blood. These TCRs come from a man in his 60s with COVID-19, enrolled during active disease.

The V and J genes are TRBV7-2 and TRBJ2-3; tentatively, D is TRBD2 (6 bases). This CDR3 has 15 residues. The V and J ends lost 1 base and 1 base respectively, with 9 bases between them. Germline CDR1 is SGHTA and CDR2 is FQGNSA. DNA for the CDR3: TGTGCCAGCAGCTTAGGCGGGGTACGCACAGATACGCAGTATTTT. Protein sequence: CASSLGGVRTDTQYF. Based on the CDR3 plus reference TRBV7-2 and TRBJ2-3, the full variable domain is GAGVSQSPSNKVTEKGKDVELRCDPISGHTALYWYRQSLGQGLEFLIYFQGNSAPDKSGLPSDRFSAERTGGSVSTLTIQRTQQEDSAVYLCASSLGGVRTDTQYFGPGTRLTVL.

The V and J genes are TRBV5-1 and TRBJ1-2; D gene unclear. Germline CDR1 is SGHRS and CDR2 is YFSETQ. Trimming shortened V by 4 bases and J by 5 bases, and 15 bases separated the two germline ends. The CDR3 loop spans 14 amino acids. CDR3 loop: CASSRTTGGYGYTF. The CDR3 coding sequence is TGCGCCAGCAGCAGAACGACCGGCGGTTATGGCTACACCTTC.

The rearrangement links TRBV3-1 (or the pseudogene TRBV3-2) to TRBJ2-1, with TRBD2 matching over 13 bases. V shed 3 bases and J 14 bases; nucleotides not matched to a gene: 4. Per germline, CDR1 LGHDT and CDR2 YNNKEL (reference sequence). The CDR3 totals 13 residues. The CDR3 loop reads CASSQGTSGREFF. The CDR3 DNA reads TGTGCCAGCAGCCAGGGTACTAGCGGGAGGGAGTTCTTC.

This sequence joins TRBV5-5 and TRBJ1-4; D gene ambiguous. Germline CDR1 is SGHKS and CDR2 is YYEKEE (reference sequence). The CDR3 covers 15 residues. V lost 2 bases and J 8 bases, leaving 16 bases between the germline ends. The CDR3: CASSFTGNMGEKLFF. DNA for the CDR3: TGTGCCAGCAGCTTCACGGGGAACATGGGCGAAAAACTGTTTTTT.

V and J are TRBV19 and TRBJ1-2; possible D gene TRBD1, 6 bases. CDR1 is LNHDA and CDR2 is SQIVND in the germline V gene (reference sequence). Trimming removed 5 bases at V and 5 bases at J, with 12 bases between. CDR3 size: 13 residues. CDR3 nucleotides: TGTGCCAGTAGTTCGAACAGGGTATATGGCTACACCTTC. Translated: CASSSNRVYGYTF.

V gene TRBV1 combines with J gene TRBJ2-5; the table names TRBD2, a call not compared with the DNA. TRBV1 is described as a pseudogene. There are 19 residues in the CDR3. The CDR3 here is CTSSQDPASGATTQETQYF. The CDR3 DNA sequence: TGCACCAGCAGCCAAGATCCGGCTAGCGGGGCGACTACCCAAGAGACCCAGTACTTC.

By proportion, this clone is medium-sized. This sequence joins TRBV27 and TRBJ2-7, with 7 bases fitting TRBD2. J lost 6 bases, V lost 8 bases, and 13 bases had no gene match. The CDR3 is 14 residues long. Germline CDR1 reads MNHEY; CDR2 reads SMNVEV (reference sequence). CDR3 loop: CASRPVAGGGEQYF. For the CDR3, the DNA is TGTGCCAGCCGCCCCGTAGCGGGCGGTGGCGAGCAGTACTTC.

The chain has TRBV9 and TRBJ2-5; D is unclear. Trimming took off 4 bases at V and 5 bases at J, with 18 bases between the two ends. The germline V gene has CDR1 SGDLS and CDR2 YYNGEE. This CDR3 is built from 15 residues. In nucleotides, the CDR3 is TGTGCCAGCAGCTCCCAGGCTTTGATTTGGGAGACCCAGTACTTC. Amino acids: CASSSQALIWETQYF.

This clone appeared a few times. The chain carries TRBV20-1 and TRBJ1-2, with D perhaps TRBD1 (5 bases). Germline values: CDR1 DFQATT, CDR2 SNEGSKA (reference sequence). The CDR3 has 15 amino acids. The V gene lost 3 bases and the J gene lost 5 bases, with 19 bases spanning the gap. The CDR3 nucleotides are TGCAGTGCTAGTCCAGTGGGACTAACGGTGTATGGCTACACCTTC. Its translation is CSASPVGLTVYGYTF.

The chain combines TRBV19 with TRBJ1-2; no firm D call. V was clipped by 5 bases and J by 4 bases, with 20 bases between them. CDR1 and CDR2 (germline): LNHDA, SQIVND (reference sequence). This CDR3 comprises 16 residues. The CDR3 sequence: CASSAPAQAGSYGYTF. In nucleotides, the CDR3 is TGTGCCAGTAGTGCTCCAGCCCAGGCAGGCTCCTATGGCTACACCTTC. Filled out from reference TRBV19 and TRBJ1-2, the complete variable domain reads DGGITQSPKYLFRKEGQNVTLSCEQNLNHDAMYWYRQDPGQGLRLIYYSQIVNDFQKGDIAEGYSVSREKKESFPLTVTSAQKNPTAFYLCASSAPAQAGSYGYTFGSGTRLTVV.

The chain is built from TRBV7-3 and TRBJ1-6, with 11 bases lining up with TRBD1. The CDR3 spans 14 residues. The germline CDR1 and CDR2 sequences are SGHTA and FQGTGA. Trimming cost V 5 bases and J 9 bases; bases outside gene matches: 3. This CDR3 reads CASSAGTGGSPLHF. The CDR3 nucleotides are TGTGCCAGCAGCGCCGGGACAGGGGGTTCACCCCTCCACTTT.

The chain recombines TRBV3-1 (or the pseudogene TRBV3-2) with TRBJ2-7, with TRBD2 matching 8 bases. CDR3 length: 15 amino acids. Per germline, CDR1 LGHDT and CDR2 YNNKEL (reference sequence). V lost 3 bases to trimming and J lost 7 bases; unmatched junction nucleotides: 11. As DNA, the CDR3 is TGTGCCAGCAGCCAGACTAGCGTCCCCCTACGGGAGCAGTACTTC. It codes for CASSQTSVPLREQYF.